Below are 24 T cell receptor beta chains sequenced from a single sample in a study of blood T cell repertoires in COVID-19. Some clones are missing from TCRdb's copy, which holds only in-frame ones; the method was immunoSEQ multiplex PCR. The table lists 150,000 to 200,000 clones, approximately 80% of them singletons. The sample was peripheral blood. Receptors were obtained from a woman aged 55-69 years with acute or convalescent COVID-19.

With regard to this clone: At one of its ends the junction is not consistent with the germline gene, which may arise from a read error. The chain employs TRBV7-7 and TRBJ2-1; unclear D gene. The CDR3 totals 15 residues. Per the germline V gene, CDR1 is SSHAT and CDR2 is FNYEAQ (reference sequence). The CDR3 sequence is CASSLSEGRSNEQFF. The CDR3 nucleotides read TGTGCTAGCAGCTTAAGCGAAGGTCGGTCGAATGAGCAGTTCTTC.

This clone has just one count. The V and J genes are TRBV7-9 and TRBJ2-6; 8 positions agree with TRBD1. Germline-derived CDR1 and CDR2 are SEHNR and FQNEAQ (reference sequence). The CDR3 has 19 amino acids. After removal of 4 bases from V and 2 bases from J, the junction contained 13 bases not matched to a gene. CDR3 bases: TGTGCCAGCAGCTCCCCCCTCGGCAGGGGGCAGGCTGGGGCCAACGTCCTGACTTTC. Its translation: CASSSPLGRGQAGANVLTF.

This clone was recorded once. The chain combines TRBV2 with TRBJ2-2; 15 bases are shared with TRBD2. J gave up 6 bases and V 6 bases, and 11 bases lay outside the gene matches. Germline V gene sequence: CDR1 SNHLY, CDR2 FYNNEI. The length of the CDR3 is 18 residues. This chain's CDR3 is CASRPGLAGGRGAGELFF. The CDR3 nucleotides are TGTGCCAGCAGGCCGGGACTAGCGGGGGGACGAGGTGCCGGGGAGCTGTTTTTT. Complete variable domain (other parts from reference TRBV2 and TRBJ2-2): EPEVTQTPSHQVTQMGQEVILRCVPISNHLYFYWYRQILGQKVEFLVSFYNNEISEKSEIFDDQFSVERPDGSNFTLKIRSTKLEDSAMYFCASRPGLAGGRGAGELFFGEGSRLTVL.

This sequence joins TRBV7-9 and TRBJ2-2; 7 nucleotides align to TRBD1. CDR1 and CDR2 from the germline V gene are SEHNR and FQNEAQ (reference sequence). V lost 5 bases to trimming and J lost 5 bases; unmatched junction nucleotides: 8. CDR3 size: 15 residues. CDR3 sequence reads: CASSPRTGRTGELFF. The CDR3 DNA reads as TGTGCCAGCAGCCCGCGGACAGGTCGGACCGGGGAGCTGTTTTTT.

The V call is TRBV6-5, the J call TRBJ1-2, with D possibly matching TRBD1 (6 bases). The CDR3 consists of 13 residues. Trimming removed 6 bases at V and 4 bases at J, with 12 bases between. Germline-derived CDR1 and CDR2 are MNHEY and SVGAGI. The CDR3 DNA follows: TGTGCCAGCAGCTCAGGGGACACCTATGGCTACACCTTC. As protein: CASSSGDTYGYTF.

The rearrangement links TRBV5-4 to TRBJ2-7; D might be TRBD2 (8 bases). Germline V gives CDR1 SGHNT, CDR2 YYREEE (reference sequence). The V end was cut by 3 bases, the J end by 2 bases, with 24 bases between. The CDR3 sequence is 18 residues long. The CDR3 is CASSSGNLGTRGPYEQYF. The CDR3 coding sequence is TGTGCCAGCAGCTCCGGTAACTTGGGGACTAGGGGGCCCTACGAGCAGTACTTC.

The V call is TRBV18, the J call TRBJ2-7; TRBD1 matches at 7 bases. The CDR3 has 14 amino acids. Germline-derived CDR1 and CDR2 are KGHSH and LQKENI. V lost 1 base and J lost 3; bases outside the gene matches: 3. CDR3 DNA: TGTGCCAGCTCACCACAGGGGGCGATCTACGAGCAGTACTTC. Its translation: CASSPQGAIYEQYF.

As to this clone: This specimen includes other DNA sequences encoding the same CDR3. The CDR3 bases are TGTGCCAGCTCTCCCACATCAGACTCTGGAAACACCATATATTTT. As protein: CASSPTSDSGNTIYF. This chain connects TRBV18 to TRBJ1-3; D is undetermined. The germline V gene has CDR1 KGHSH and CDR2 LQKENI. The V gene lost 6 bases and the J gene lost 0 bases, with 12 bases spanning the gap. CDR3 length: 15 residues.

This clone was picked up one time. This CDR3 reads CASSFWDRYNEQFF. The CDR3 coding sequence is TGTGCCAGCAGTTTTTGGGACAGATACAATGAGCAGTTCTTC. The J gene is TRBJ2-1, the V gene TRBV27; TRBD1 matches at 7 bases. Germline CDR1 MNHEY, CDR2 SMNVEV (reference sequence). The CDR3 length is 14 residues. Trimming removed 3 bases from V and 4 bases from J; junction bases left unmatched: 3.

The chain employs TRBV29-1 and TRBJ2-2; 8 nucleotides line up with TRBD1. The CDR3 covers 14 residues. Unmatched junction bases numbered 8, after V lost 7 bases and J lost 4 bases. Germline CDR1 reads SQVTM; CDR2 reads ANQGSEA. In DNA form, the CDR3 reads TGCAGCGCCTCTCGACAGGGGAGCACCGGGGAGCTGTTTTTT. It codes for CSASRQGSTGELFF.

The V call is TRBV28, the J call TRBJ1-2, with a weak D call TRBD1 (5 bases). The CDR3 sequence is 15 residues long. Germline V gives CDR1 MDHEN, CDR2 SYDVKM. Trimming shortened V by 2 bases and J by 2 bases, and 12 bases separated the two germline ends. The CDR3 bases are TGTGCCAGCAGTTTAGTAATTAAGGGGAACTATGGCTACACCTTC. This translates into CASSLVIKGNYGYTF.

This chain joins TRBV6-5 and TRBJ2-7, with 9 nucleotides matching TRBD1. V dropped 0 bases and J dropped 4; count of bases not matched to a gene: 7. The length of the CDR3 is 16 residues. Per germline, CDR1 MNHEY and CDR2 SVGAGI. The CDR3 loop reads CASSYSSGQGYYEQYF. CDR3 DNA sequence: TGTGCCAGCAGTTACTCGTCCGGACAGGGGTATTACGAGCAGTACTTC.

J is TRBJ2-2 and V is TRBV11-2; 13 bases line up with TRBD2. Per the germline V gene, CDR1 is SGHAT and CDR2 is FQNNGV. V shed 4 bases, J shed 6 bases, and the junction held 8 bases outside the gene matches. This CDR3 has 17 residues. CDR3 bases: TGTGCCAGCAGCTGGACTAGCGGGGGCCACCTAGCCGGGGAGCTGTTTTTT. Protein sequence: CASSWTSGGHLAGELFF.

The genes are TRBV5-5 and TRBJ2-3; D remains unclear. The CDR3 sequence is 14 residues long. V lost 3 bases and J lost 0, with 8 bases in between. CDR1 is SGHKS and CDR2 is YYEKEE in the germline V gene (reference sequence). Here the CDR3 DNA reads TGTGCCAGCAGCTCACACCTGAGCACAGATACGCAGTATTTT. It is translated as CASSSHLSTDTQYF.

The chain joins TRBV28 to TRBJ1-2; tentatively, D is TRBD1 (6 bases). Germline CDR1 MDHEN, CDR2 SYDVKM. Trimming pared 5 bases from V and 4 bases from J, leaving 14 bases between. The CDR3 has 14 residues. CDR3 sequence: CASSTQQGRYGYTF. CDR3 bases: TGTGCCAGCAGTACACAACAGGGACGCTATGGCTACACCTTC.

The genes are TRBV4-3 and TRBJ1-2; unclear D gene. CDR1 LGHNA and CDR2 YSLEER come from the germline V gene. This CDR3 has 15 amino acids. The V end was cut by 0 bases, the J end by 4 bases, with 12 bases between. DNA for the CDR3: TGCGCCAGCAGCCAAGAGACTGACGGCCTCTATGGCTACACCTTC. Its protein is CASSQETDGLYGYTF.

This chain uses TRBV6-5 with TRBJ2-7; a weak D match, TRBD2 (6 bases). V was cut by 0 bases and J by 4 bases, with 13 bases left in between. The CDR3 has 15 amino acids. The germline gives CDR1 MNHEY, CDR2 SVGAGI. In nucleotides, the CDR3 is TGTGCCAGCAGTTACTCGACCGGGGGAATTTACGAGCAGTACTTC. Translation gives CASSYSTGGIYEQYF.

CDR3 nucleotide sequence: TGTGCCAGCAGCCCCTTGAGCTCTGGGGCCAACGTCCTGACTTTC. Protein: CASSPLSSGANVLTF. V and J are TRBV7-9 and TRBJ2-6; D is undetermined. V lost 5 bases and J lost 0, with 8 bases in between. This CDR3 has 15 amino acids. Germline CDR1 SEHNR, CDR2 FQNEAQ (reference sequence).

This sequence joins TRBV15 and TRBJ1-4; D remains ambiguous. This CDR3 spans 15 amino acids. V was shortened by 0 bases and J by 4 bases, with 9 bases between the two germline ends. CDR1 and CDR2 from the germline V gene are LNHNV and YYDKDF (reference sequence). CDR3 protein: CATSRDLGRNEKLFF. The CDR3 region has the DNA TGTGCCACCAGCAGAGATCTAGGCCGTAATGAAAAACTGTTTTTT.

This chain connects TRBV18 to TRBJ2-2; 8 bases match TRBD1. The junction had 4 bases not matched to a gene; V was cut back by 4 bases and J by 3 bases. Germline V lookup: CDR1 KGHSH, CDR2 LQKENI. The CDR3 length is 15 residues. CDR3 nucleotides: TGTGCCAGCTCACTCCAGGGGGCCGACACCGGGGAGCTGTTTTTT. Its protein product is CASSLQGADTGELFF.

This chain uses TRBV5-1 with TRBJ1-6; TRBD1 might be the D (6 bases). The germline gives CDR1 SGHRS, CDR2 YFSETQ. The CDR3 length is 17 residues. Trimming stripped 4 bases from V and 0 bases from J, with 14 bases between. The CDR3 bases are TGCGCCAGCAGCGAGGGACACCGGAGCTCCTATAATTCACCCCTCCACTTT. Its translation is CASSEGHRSSYNSPLHF.

The chain carries TRBV2 and TRBJ1-2, with 9 positions matching TRBD1. Germline CDR1 and CDR2: SNHLY and FYNNEI. With V trimmed by 7 bases and J by 1 base, 10 bases remained unmatched. The CDR3 consists of 16 residues. DNA of the CDR3: TGTGCCAGCACCGCCCGGACAGGGGATGGTAACTATGGCTACACCTTC. Residues: CASTARTGDGNYGYTF.

V is TRBV3-1 (or the pseudogene TRBV3-2) and J is TRBJ2-4; 7 bases agree with TRBD2. Germline V gene data show CDR1 as LGHDT and CDR2 as YNNKEL (reference sequence). CDR3 length: 14 residues. J gave up 6 bases and V 1 base, and 3 bases lay outside the gene matches. The CDR3 reads CASSQGSGGNIQYF. DNA of the CDR3: TGTGCCAGCAGCCAAGGGTCGGGGGGAAACATTCAGTACTTC.

The chain couples TRBV5-1 to TRBJ1-6, with a tentative D call TRBD1 (6 bases). The CDR3 is 15 amino acids. The germline V gene has CDR1 SGHRS and CDR2 YFSETQ. The ends were cut back, 0 bases at V and 11 bases at J, with 15 bases in the middle. CDR3 amino acids: CASSLAPGEGAPLHF. CDR3 in DNA: TGCGCCAGCAGCTTGGCCCCAGGGGAAGGGGCACCCCTCCACTTT. The full variable domain, its missing parts supplied by reference TRBV5-1 and TRBJ1-6, is KAGVTQTPRYLIKTRGQQVTLSCSPISGHRSVSWYQQTPGQGLQFLFEYFSETQRNKGNFPGRFSGRQFSNSRSEMNVSTLELGDSALYLCASSLAPGEGAPLHFGNGTRLTVT.